This is a list of T cell receptor beta chains from one sample in a study of blood T cell repertoires in COVID-19. This table comes from immunoSEQ multiplex PCR, and its TCRdb copy is limited to in-frame clones, with some not included. The sample lists about 310,000 clones, more than 75% seen once, with approximately 7.8% in the top ten. The specimen was peripheral blood. The receptor source for this set is a woman aged 50 to 60 who had recovered from COVID-19. CDR3s include the opening cysteine and the closing phenylalanine or tryptophan. Each record gives: J gene, V gene, clone size, D gene, CDR3 length, CDR3 protein, CDR3 DNA. The D gene is left open where the match is weak. Part of the rows lack a size; the others show once, few, many or a class for expanded clones.

TRBJ2-2	TRBV5-4	.	TRBD1	16	CASSRGQGAGTGELFF	TGTGCCAGCAGCCGGGGACAGGGGGCCGGCACCGGGGAGCTGTTTTTT
TRBJ2-7	TRBV27	.	.	11	CASSFGYEQYF	TGTGCCAGCAGTTTCGGCTACGAGCAGTACTTC
TRBJ1-2	TRBV4-3	.	.	16	CASSQLGLASSYGYTF	TGCGCCAGCAGCCAACTCGGACTGGCCTCCTCCTATGGCTACACCTTC
TRBJ2-3	TRBV19	.	.	14	CASSTGISTDTQYF	TGTGCCAGTAGCACCGGTATCTCCACAGATACGCAGTATTTT
TRBJ2-3	TRBV9	.	.	16	CASSSSWTPLGDTQYF	TGTGCCAGCAGCAGTAGCTGGACTCCCCTCGGGGATACGCAGTATTTT
TRBJ1-4	TRBV5-1	.	.	15	CASSSSSQVNEKLFF	TGCGCCAGCAGCTCTAGTTCTCAAGTTAATGAAAAACTGTTTTTT
TRBJ1-1	TRBV10-3	.	.	13	CAIRRVLDTEAFF	TGTGCCATAAGGAGGGTTTTAGACACTGAAGCTTTCTTT
TRBJ1-5	TRBV28	.	TRBD1	14	CASSTIQGNQPQHF	TGTGCCAGCAGTACTATACAGGGGAATCAGCCCCAGCATTTT
TRBJ2-1	TRBV9	.	TRBD2	15	CASSGERDFYNEQFF	TGTGCCAGCAGCGGCGAGCGGGACTTCTACAATGAGCAGTTCTTC
TRBJ1-6	TRBV9	.	.	15	CASSVGGAYNSPLHF	TGTGCCAGCAGCGTAGGAGGAGCCTATAATTCACCCCTCCACTTT
TRBJ2-1	TRBV9	.	.	16	CASSVDGAPSYNEQFF	TGTGCCAGCAGCGTAGATGGGGCCCCCTCCTACAATGAGCAGTTCTTC
TRBJ1-1	TRBV28	.	.	15	CASRFSGHLNTEAFF	TGTGCCAGCAGATTCAGTGGACACCTGAACACTGAAGCTTTCTTT
TRBJ2-3	TRBV5-1	.	.	15	CASSYTAGVADTQYF	TGCGCCAGCAGCTACACGGCAGGGGTTGCAGATACGCAGTATTTT
TRBJ1-1	TRBV10-3	.	.	13	CAISGAQDTEAFF	TGTGCCATCAGTGGAGCCCAGGACACTGAAGCTTTCTTT
TRBJ2-5	TRBV5-1	.	TRBD1	15	CASSLVRDRGETQYF	TGCGCCAGCAGCTTGGTACGGGACAGGGGAGAGACCCAGTACTTC
TRBJ2-7	TRBV5-4	few	.	13	CASSLEERRPQYF	TGTGCCAGCAGCTTGGAAGAACGGAGGCCGCAGTACTTC
TRBJ2-1	TRBV12-3/TRBV12-4	.	.	12	CASSASVYEQFF	TGTGCCAGCAGTGCCTCAGTGTATGAGCAGTTCTTC
TRBJ2-2	TRBV5-1	.	.	16	CASSLTRTPNTGELFF	TGCGCCAGCAGCTTGACCCGGACACCGAACACCGGGGAGCTGTTTTTT
TRBJ2-5	TRBV7-2	.	.	15	CASSPAFAGFETQYF	TGTGCCAGCAGCCCAGCATTTGCGGGGTTTGAGACCCAGTACTTC
TRBJ1-3	TRBV18	.	TRBD1	16	CASSPDRATWRNTIYF	TGTGCCAGCTCACCCGACAGGGCGACCTGGCGAAACACCATATATTTT
TRBJ2-7	TRBV27	.	TRBD1	13	CASSSDRVGEQYF	TGTGCCAGCAGCTCCGACAGGGTGGGGGAGCAGTACTTC
TRBJ1-1	TRBV12-3/TRBV12-4	.	.	13	CASRPRGNTEAFF	TGTGCCAGCAGGCCCCGGGGGAACACTGAAGCTTTCTTT
TRBJ1-5	TRBV7-2	.	TRBD1	16	CASSLGGGQGYQPQHF	TGTGCCAGCAGCTTAGGAGGAGGACAGGGCTATCAGCCCCAGCATTTT
TRBJ2-1	TRBV9	few	.	15	CASSVGSSSYNEQFF	TGTGCCAGCAGCGTAGGTTCTAGCTCCTACAATGAGCAGTTCTTC
TRBJ2-1	TRBV7-9	.	TRBD1	16	CASSYRGQDLRGEQFF	TGTGCCAGCAGCTACAGGGGGCAGGATTTACGCGGTGAGCAGTTCTTC
TRBJ1-1	TRBV18	.	.	15	CASSPEAQLNTEAFF	TGTGCCAGCTCACCGGAGGCACAACTGAACACTGAAGCTTTCTTT
TRBJ1-1	TRBV6-2/TRBV6-3	.	TRBD1	16	CASSYSSEGGGTEAFF	TGTGCCAGCAGTTACTCGAGTGAAGGGGGCGGCACTGAAGCTTTCTTT
TRBJ1-2	TRBV4-2	.	.	13	CASSQARNNGYTF	TGTGCCAGCAGCCAAGCCAGGAATAACGGCTACACCTTC
TRBJ2-7	TRBV3-1/TRBV3-2	.	.	17	CASSQDYSQTRSYEQYF	TGTGCCAGCAGCCAAGATTACAGCCAAACCCGCTCTTACGAGCAGTACTTC
TRBJ2-1	TRBV24-1	.	TRBD1	18	CATSSQGVRDSSYNEQFF	TGTGCCACCAGCTCTCAGGGAGTCAGGGACAGCTCCTACAATGAGCAGTTCTTC
TRBJ2-7	TRBV7-2	.	.	14	CASSPQGGAYEQYF	TGTGCCAGCAGCCCGCAGGGCGGGGCCTACGAGCAGTACTTC